This T cell receptor (beta chain) came from a study of blood T cells in healthy people across ages. Germline values: CDR1 SGHAT, CDR2 FQDESV (reference sequence). V was cut by 1 base and J by 8 bases, with 8 bases left in between. The CDR3 spans 12 residues. Sample-barcoded 5' priming and a J-beta primer mix drove a second PCR of roughly 7 to 11 cycles. TCRdb fed the 5' RACE reads into MiXCR, producing one record per CDR3 protein. This table has 550,000 to 650,000 distinct CDR3 sequences, around 27% appearing once. A further study also used this sample, focusing on T cells of mothers and their children.

Source material: blood. The origin of this receptor is a boy between 2 and 10 years old in good health. J is TRBJ1-2 and V is TRBV11-1, with D uncertain. The CDR3 spells CASSLVGNGYTF. The DNA for the CDR3 is TGTGCCAGCAGCTTAGTGGGGAACGGCTACACCTTC. Drawing the rest from reference TRBV11-1 and TRBJ1-2, the complete variable domain is EAEVAQSPRYKITEKSQAVAFWCDPISGHATLYWYRQILGQGPELLVQFQDESVVDDSQLPKDRFSAERLKGVDSTLKIQPAELGDSAMYLCASSLVGNGYTFGSGTRLTVV.